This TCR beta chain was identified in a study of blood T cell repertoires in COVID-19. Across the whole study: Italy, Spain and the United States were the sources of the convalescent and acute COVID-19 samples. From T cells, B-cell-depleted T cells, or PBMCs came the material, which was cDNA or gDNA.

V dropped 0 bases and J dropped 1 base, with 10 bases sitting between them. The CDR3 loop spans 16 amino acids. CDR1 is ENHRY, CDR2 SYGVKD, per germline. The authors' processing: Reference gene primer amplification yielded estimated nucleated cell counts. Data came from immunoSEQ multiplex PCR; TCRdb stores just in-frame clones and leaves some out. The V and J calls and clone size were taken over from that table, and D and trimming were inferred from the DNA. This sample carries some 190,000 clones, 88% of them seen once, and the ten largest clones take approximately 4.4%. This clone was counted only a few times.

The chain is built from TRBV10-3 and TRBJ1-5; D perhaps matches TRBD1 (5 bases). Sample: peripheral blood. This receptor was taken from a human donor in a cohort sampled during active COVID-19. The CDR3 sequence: CAISESAGRSNQPQHF. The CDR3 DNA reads TGTGCCATCAGTGAGTCGGCAGGGAGGAGCAATCAGCCCCAGCATTTT.